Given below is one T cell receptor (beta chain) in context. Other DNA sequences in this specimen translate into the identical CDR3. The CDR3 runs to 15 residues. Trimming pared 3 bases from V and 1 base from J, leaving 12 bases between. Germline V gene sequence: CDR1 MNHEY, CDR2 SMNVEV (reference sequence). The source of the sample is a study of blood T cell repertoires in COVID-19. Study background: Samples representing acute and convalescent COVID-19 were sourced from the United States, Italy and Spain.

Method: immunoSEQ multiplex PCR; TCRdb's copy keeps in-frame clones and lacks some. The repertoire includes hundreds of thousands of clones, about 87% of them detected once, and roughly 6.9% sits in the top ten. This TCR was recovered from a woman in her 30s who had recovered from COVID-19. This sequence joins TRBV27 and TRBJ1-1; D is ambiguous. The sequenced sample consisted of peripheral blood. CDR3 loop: CASSLLRGRNTEAFF. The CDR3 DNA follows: TGTGCCAGCAGTTTGTTGCGGGGTCGGAACACTGAAGCTTTCTTT.